What follows are 7 T cell receptor beta chains derived from one specimen sequenced in a study of cytomegalovirus exposure and HLA in healthy donors. Primers for the PCR totalled 60 Vbeta and 13 Jbeta. The assay was immunoSEQ multiplex PCR, and TCRdb's table has in-frame clones only and misses some. The sample contains 90,000 to 140,000 clones, more than 60% of which appear only once. Source material: PBMCs. The receptor source for this set is a woman between 40 and 55 years old in good health and CMV-seropositive.

The chain has TRBV7-8 and TRBJ1-5, with TRBD1 as a possible D gene (5 bases). This CDR3 comprises 17 residues. In germline, CDR1 is SGHVS, CDR2 FQNEAQ. V lost 3 bases and J lost 7, with 22 bases in between. The DNA for the CDR3 is TGTGCCAGCAGCTTGTTTGCCGTCTCCCTGGAGGGGCAGCCCCAGCATTTT. Translated, it gives CASSLFAVSLEGQPQHF.

Only a few counts were recorded for this clone. The chain uses TRBV6-5 and TRBJ2-2; D is ambiguous. Trimming removed 5 bases at V and 3 bases at J, with 7 bases between. The CDR3 is 13 residues long. Germline V gene data show CDR1 as MNHEY and CDR2 as SVGAGI. DNA for the CDR3: TGTGCCAGCAGTGAGGCAGACACCGGGGAGCTGTTTTTT. The encoded protein is CASSEADTGELFF.

A word on this clone: The same CDR3 is also encoded by other DNA sequences in this sample. The rearrangement joins TRBV2 to TRBJ2-3; TRBD2 aligns across 13 bases. Germline trimming cut 10 bases from V and 3 bases from J; bases unmatched to any gene: 4. The CDR3 is 14 residues long. CDR1 and CDR2 (germline): SNHLY, FYNNEI. In DNA, the CDR3 is TGTGCCACAGGACTAGCGGGAGTAACAGATACGCAGTATTTT. This translates into CATGLAGVTDTQYF.

V is TRBV19 and J is TRBJ2-5, with TRBD2 matching 7 bases. The J call may be faulty, since TRBJ2-7 better matches the DNA end. The germline CDR1 and CDR2 sequences are LNHDA and SQIVND (reference sequence). This CDR3 has 13 residues. This chain's CDR3 is CASSMGGGREQYF. CDR3 DNA sequence: TGTGCCAGTAGTATGGGGGGGGGACGCGAGCAGTACTTC.

The V gene is TRBV9, the J gene TRBJ1-2; D ambiguous. The germline V gene encodes CDR1 SGDLS and CDR2 YYNGEE. V lost 2 bases to trimming and J lost 3 bases, with 11 bases between them. The CDR3 is made up of 14 amino acids. CDR3 sequence: CASSVSPRDYGYTF. In DNA form, the CDR3 reads TGTGCCAGCAGCGTCAGCCCCCGGGACTATGGCTACACCTTC.

The chain joins TRBV2 to TRBJ1-5; the D is unclear. The CDR3 runs 14 residues. V lost 3 bases and J 3 bases, leaving 9 bases between the germline ends. Germline V CDR1 and CDR2: SNHLY, FYNNEI. The CDR3 bases are TGTGCCAGCAGTGACCGGGTAGTCAATCAGCCCCAGCATTTT. Its protein product is CASSDRVVNQPQHF. The whole variable domain, filled in from reference TRBV2 and TRBJ1-5, reads EPEVTQTPSHQVTQMGQEVILRCVPISNHLYFYWYRQILGQKVEFLVSFYNNEISEKSEIFDDQFSVERPDGSNFTLKIRSTKLEDSAMYFCASSDRVVNQPQHFGDGTRLSIL.

The CDR3 is CASSPIPVGKNTGELFF. The CDR3 nucleotides read TGTGCCAGCAGCCCCATCCCCGTCGGGAAAAACACCGGGGAGCTGTTTTTT. The V gene is TRBV7-6, the J gene TRBJ2-2; a possible D gene is TRBD2 (5 bases). The CDR3 is 17 residues long. Trimming shortened V by 5 bases and J by 2 bases, and 18 bases separated the two germline ends. Germline V gene lookup returns CDR1 SGHVS and CDR2 FNYEAQ. Supplemented by reference TRBV7-6 and TRBJ2-2, the full variable domain reads GAGVSQSPRYKVTKRGQDVALRCDPISGHVSLYWYRQALGQGPEFLTYFNYEAQQDKSGLPNDRFSAERPEGSISTLTIQRTEQRDSAMYRCASSPIPVGKNTGELFFGEGSRLTVL.